The 10 T cell receptor beta chains below come from one sample, sequenced in a study of blood T cell repertoires in COVID-19. The assay was immunoSEQ multiplex PCR, and TCRdb's table has in-frame clones only and misses some. The data show roughly 370,000 clones, around nine tenths seen once. Sequencing was performed on PBMCs or T cells enriched from blood (not recorded which). Receptors originate from a woman aged 50 to 60 who had recovered from COVID-19.

The gene calls are TRBV30 and TRBJ1-3; D is ambiguous. There are 13 residues in the CDR3. Germline V CDR1 and CDR2: GTSNPN, SVGIG (reference sequence). V dropped 5 bases and J dropped 0 bases, with 8 bases sitting between them. The CDR3 DNA follows: TGTGCCTGGTCGGGGAGCTCTGGAAACACCATATATTTT. Encoded protein: CAWSGSSGNTIYF.

This clone was detected a few times. The chain links TRBV6-2 or TRBV6-3 to TRBJ2-7; 7 positions agree with TRBD2. This CDR3 comprises 14 residues. Per germline, CDR1 MNHEY and CDR2 SVGEGT. V gave up 2 bases and J gave up 2 bases; unmatched junction bases: 3. CDR3: CASSYAAGAYEQYF. The CDR3 DNA is TGTGCCAGCAGTTACGCCGCGGGGGCCTACGAGCAGTACTTC.

The chain has TRBV2 and TRBJ2-1; D not resolved. The CDR3 loop spans 12 amino acids. Trimming cost V 6 bases and J 6 bases, with 9 bases left between them. Per the germline V gene, CDR1 is SNHLY and CDR2 is FYNNEI. CDR3 amino acids: CASRESRNEQFF. The CDR3 DNA sequence: TGTGCCAGCAGAGAGTCACGCAATGAGCAGTTCTTC.

The chain recombines TRBV7-9 with TRBJ1-1; weak D call: TRBD1 (6 bases). Germline V gene sequence: CDR1 SEHNR, CDR2 FQNEAQ (reference sequence). V was trimmed by 1 base and J by 9 bases, leaving 9 bases between them. The CDR3 consists of 12 residues. The CDR3 region has the DNA TGTGCCAGCAGCTTAGGGGACACCCAAGCTTTCTTT. This codes for CASSLGDTQAFF.

The gene calls are TRBV27 and TRBJ2-1; 9 bases are a match to TRBD2. V lost 11 bases and J lost 4; bases outside the gene matches: 9. The CDR3 spans 14 residues. Germline V gene data show CDR1 as MNHEY and CDR2 as SMNVEV (reference sequence). As DNA, the CDR3 is TGTGCCTCTGCGGGGGGGGAGATTTACAATGAGCAGTTCTTC. Its protein product is CASAGGEIYNEQFF.

The chain combines TRBV7-2 with TRBJ2-3; weak D call: TRBD2 (7 bases). The CDR3 sequence is 16 residues long. Germline CDR1 SGHTA, CDR2 FQGNSA. Trimming left V 0 bases short and J 1 base short, with 11 bases between. The CDR3 coding sequence is TGTGCCAGCAGCTTAGCGGGGGGGCCCGGCACAGATACGCAGTATTTT. It encodes CASSLAGGPGTDTQYF.

This chain connects TRBV2 to TRBJ1-5; 8 positions agree with TRBD1. V lost 6 bases, J lost 7 bases, and 14 bases stayed unmatched. Germline V gene lookup returns CDR1 SNHLY and CDR2 FYNNEI. The CDR3 length is 16 residues. The CDR3 nucleotides read TGTGCCAGCAGCCCACCGTTGGACAGGGACAGGCAGCCCCAGCATTTT. Amino acids: CASSPPLDRDRQPQHF. The whole variable domain, remainder taken from reference TRBV2 and TRBJ1-5, is EPEVTQTPSHQVTQMGQEVILRCVPISNHLYFYWYRQILGQKVEFLVSFYNNEISEKSEIFDDQFSVERPDGSNFTLKIRSTKLEDSAMYFCASSPPLDRDRQPQHFGDGTRLSIL.

The genes are TRBV7-2 and TRBJ2-3; 12 nucleotides align to TRBD2. The V and J ends lost 4 bases and 11 bases, in that order; junction bases with no gene match: 7. From germline, CDR1 is SGHTA and CDR2 FQGNSA. The CDR3 length is 14 residues. Here the CDR3 reads CASSSLAGGQKQYF. CDR3 sequence (DNA): TGTGCCAGCAGCTCACTAGCGGGGGGCCAAAAGCAGTATTTT.

The V call is TRBV5-1, the J call TRBJ1-1; D uncertain. Germline V CDR1 and CDR2: SGHRS, YFSETQ. The CDR3 is made up of 15 amino acids. Trimming took off 0 bases at V and 0 bases at J, with 9 bases between the two ends. In DNA, the CDR3 is TGCGCCAGCAGCTTGGCCGAGGGAATGAACACTGAAGCTTTCTTT. This gives the protein CASSLAEGMNTEAFF.

This rearrangement joins TRBV5-6 to TRBJ2-7; possible D gene TRBD2, 6 bases. Trimming left V 4 bases short and J 1 base short, with 12 bases between. Looked up from germline, CDR1 is SGHDT and CDR2 is YYEEEE. This CDR3 region has 14 residues. Here the CDR3 DNA reads TGTGCCAGCAGCCCTCTCGGGGGATCCTACGAGCAGTACTTC. Translated, it gives CASSPLGGSYEQYF.